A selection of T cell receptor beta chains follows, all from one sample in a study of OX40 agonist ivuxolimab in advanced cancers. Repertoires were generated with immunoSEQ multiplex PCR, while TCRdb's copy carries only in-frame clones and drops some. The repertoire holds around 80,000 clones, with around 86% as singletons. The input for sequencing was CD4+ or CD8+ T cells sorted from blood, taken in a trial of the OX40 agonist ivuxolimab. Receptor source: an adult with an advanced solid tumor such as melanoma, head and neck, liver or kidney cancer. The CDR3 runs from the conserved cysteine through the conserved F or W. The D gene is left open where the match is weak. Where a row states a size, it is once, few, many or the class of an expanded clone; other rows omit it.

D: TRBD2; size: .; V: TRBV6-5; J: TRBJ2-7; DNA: TGTGCCAGCGCAAGAAATGGCGGGAGTTGGGAGCAGTACTTC; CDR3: CASARNGGSWEQYF
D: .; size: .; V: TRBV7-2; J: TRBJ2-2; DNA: TGTGCCAGCAGCTTAAGCCGGGGCCCCGGGGAGCTGTTTTTT; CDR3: CASSLSRGPGELFF
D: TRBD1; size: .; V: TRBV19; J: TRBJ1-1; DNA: TGTGCCAGTAGTATATGGGGGACAGGGGCGCAGAACACTGAAGCTTTCTTT; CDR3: CASSIWGTGAQNTEAFF
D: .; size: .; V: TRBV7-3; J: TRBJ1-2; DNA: TGTGCCAGCAGCTCCGGACTCCAAGGAGATGGCTACACCTTC; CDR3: CASSSGLQGDGYTF
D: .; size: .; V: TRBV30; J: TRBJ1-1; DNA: TGTGCCTGGAGTCCACGAAACACTGAAGCTTTCTTT; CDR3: CAWSPRNTEAFF
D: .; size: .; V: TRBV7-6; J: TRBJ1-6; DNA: TGTGCCAGCAGCTTAGGCGGCAGGCCTGAGGGGGCACCCCTCCACTTT; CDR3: CASSLGGRPEGAPLHF
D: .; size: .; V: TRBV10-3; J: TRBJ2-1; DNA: TGTGCCATCAGTGGTCTCGGCTACAATGAGCAGTTCTTC; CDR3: CAISGLGYNEQFF
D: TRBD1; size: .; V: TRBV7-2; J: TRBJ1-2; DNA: TGTGCCAGCAGGCCGGGACAGGGGGTTCGGGGCTATGGCTACACCTTC; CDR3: CASRPGQGVRGYGYTF
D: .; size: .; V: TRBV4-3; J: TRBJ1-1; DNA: TGCGCCAGCAGCCGATTGGACGGGAACACTGAAGCTTTCTTT; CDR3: CASSRLDGNTEAFF
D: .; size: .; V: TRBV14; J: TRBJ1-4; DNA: TGTGCCAGCAACCGCAGGGGTAATGAAAAACTGTTTTTT; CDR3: CASNRRGNEKLFF
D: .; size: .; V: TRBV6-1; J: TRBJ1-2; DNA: TGTGCCACCCCTGAAGTCGGGACAAACTATGGCTACACCTTC; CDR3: CATPEVGTNYGYTF
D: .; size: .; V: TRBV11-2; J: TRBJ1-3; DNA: TGTGCCAGCGGCGCACTTCGCTCTGGAAACACCATATATTTT; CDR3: CASGALRSGNTIYF
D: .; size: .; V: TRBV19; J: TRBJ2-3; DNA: TGTGCCAGTAGGGATGGACCCTCCACAGATACGCAGTATTTT; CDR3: CASRDGPSTDTQYF
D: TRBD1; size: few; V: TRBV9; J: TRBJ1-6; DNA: TGTGCCAGCACCACTAGAGCGACAGGGGGCGCTAATTCACCCCTCCACTTT; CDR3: CASTTRATGGANSPLHF
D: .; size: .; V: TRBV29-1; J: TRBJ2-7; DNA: TGCAGCGTTTCAGAGTCCTACGAGCAGTACTTC; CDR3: CSVSESYEQYF
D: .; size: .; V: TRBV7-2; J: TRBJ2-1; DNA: TGTGCCAGCAGCTTAGCATGGAGAAACTCCTACAATGAGCAGTTCTTC; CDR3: CASSLAWRNSYNEQFF
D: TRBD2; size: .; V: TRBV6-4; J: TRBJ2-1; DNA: TGTGCCAGCAGCCCTACAGGGACTAGCGGGGGGTATGAGCAGTTCTTC; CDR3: CASSPTGTSGGYEQFF
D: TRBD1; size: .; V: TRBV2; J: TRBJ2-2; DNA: TGTGCCAGCAGTGGACAGGGGATCGGGGAGCTGTTTTTT; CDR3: CASSGQGIGELFF
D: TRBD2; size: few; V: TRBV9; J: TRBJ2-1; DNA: TGTGCCAGCAGCGTATCAGGGCTAGCGGGGGTGAGGCATGAGCAGTTCTTC; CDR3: CASSVSGLAGVRHEQFF
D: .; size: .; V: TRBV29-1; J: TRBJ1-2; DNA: TGCAGCGGCGTCTATGACTATGGCTACACCTTC; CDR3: CSGVYDYGYTF
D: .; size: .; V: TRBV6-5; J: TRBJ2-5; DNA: TGTGCCAGCAGGCAGGACCAAGAGACCCAGTACTTC; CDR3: CASRQDQETQYF
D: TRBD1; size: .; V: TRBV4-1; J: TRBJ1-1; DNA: TGCGCCAGCAGCCAGGGACAGGCGATGAACACTGAAGCTTTCTTT; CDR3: CASSQGQAMNTEAFF
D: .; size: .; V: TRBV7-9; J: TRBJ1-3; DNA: TGTGCCAGCAGTTCTAACTTCCCCTCTGGAAACACCATATATTTT; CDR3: CASSSNFPSGNTIYF
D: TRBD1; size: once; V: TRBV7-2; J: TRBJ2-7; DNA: TGTGCCAGCAGCACTATAACCGGGACAGGGGGTAGCGAGCAGTACTTC; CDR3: CASSTITGTGGSEQYF
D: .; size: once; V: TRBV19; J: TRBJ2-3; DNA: TGTGCCAGTAGTCCATGGGCGGGGTTGTCAGATACGCAGTATTTT; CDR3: CASSPWAGLSDTQYF
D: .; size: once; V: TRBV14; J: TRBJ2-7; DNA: TGTGCCAGCAGCCAAGGCCCCCTATGGCCATCAAATTACGAGCAGTACTTC; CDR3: CASSQGPLWPSNYEQYF
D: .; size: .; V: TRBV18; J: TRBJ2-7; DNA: TGTGCCAGCTCACTCAATCGGCGAGGCGACGAGCAGTACTTC; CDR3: CASSLNRRGDEQYF
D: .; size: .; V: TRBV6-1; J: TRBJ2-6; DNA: TGTGCCAGCAGTGAACGAGGGATCTCTGGGGCCAACGTCCTGACTTTC; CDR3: CASSERGISGANVLTF
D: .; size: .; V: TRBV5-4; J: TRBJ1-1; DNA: TGTGCCAGCAGCTGGGAACAGGTGAACACTGAAGCTTTCTTT; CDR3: CASSWEQVNTEAFF
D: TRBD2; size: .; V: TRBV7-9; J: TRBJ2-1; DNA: TGTGCCACTACGGTGCGGGAGGACCTCTACAATGAGCAGTTCTTC; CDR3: CATTVREDLYNEQFF
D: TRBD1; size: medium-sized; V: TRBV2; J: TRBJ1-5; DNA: TGTGCCAGCAATCCGGGACAGCCGAATCAGCCCCAGCATTTT; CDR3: CASNPGQPNQPQHF
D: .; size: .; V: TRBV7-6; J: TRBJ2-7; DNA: TGTGCCAGCAGCTTAGGGGCCCAGATTTCCTACGAGCAGTACTTC; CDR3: CASSLGAQISYEQYF
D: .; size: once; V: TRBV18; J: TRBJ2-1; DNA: TGTGCCAGCTCCTTCACAAGAAATGAGCAGTTCTTC; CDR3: CASSFTRNEQFF
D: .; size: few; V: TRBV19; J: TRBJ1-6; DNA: TGTGCCAGTAGTCGGACATCCTTACGAGATTCACCCCTCCACTTT; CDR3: CASSRTSLRDSPLHF
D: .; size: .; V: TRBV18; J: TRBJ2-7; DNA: TGTGCCAGCTCTCCCATCGGGGGCCGGGACGAGCAGTACTTC; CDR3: CASSPIGGRDEQYF
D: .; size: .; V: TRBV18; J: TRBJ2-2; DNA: TGTGCCAGCTCACTAAGGCTCGCAGGGCCGAACACCGGGGAGCTGTTTTTT; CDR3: CASSLRLAGPNTGELFF
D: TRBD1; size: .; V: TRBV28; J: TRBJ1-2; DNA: TGTGCCAGCAGTTTCACGGGACAGGGGGCAGTAGGCTATGGCTACACCTTC; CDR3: CASSFTGQGAVGYGYTF
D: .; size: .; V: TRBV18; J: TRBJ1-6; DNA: TGTGCCAGCTCACCTTTTGAGGGTCCATCTAGCTCCTATAATTCACCCCTCCACTTT; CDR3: CASSPFEGPSSSYNSPLHF